This T cell receptor beta chain was captured by sequencing in a study of cytomegalovirus exposure and HLA in healthy donors. The ends lost 7 bases at V and 3 bases at J; junction bases unmatched: 3. Germline CDR1 reads LNHDA; CDR2 reads SQIVND (reference sequence). The CDR3 length is 13 residues. 13 Jbeta primers and 60 Vbeta primers were used for the PCR. Method: immunoSEQ multiplex PCR; TCRdb's copy keeps in-frame clones and lacks some. Of 150,000 to 160,000 clones detected, roughly 80% appear once; the ten largest clones hold 9.5% to 15%. This sequence was found in a man aged 30 to 39 in good health and CMV-seropositive. The gene calls are TRBV19 and TRBJ1-2, with 9 bases identical to TRBD1. The sequenced sample consisted of PBMCs. The CDR3 is CASTGTGYYGYTF. Written as DNA, the CDR3 is TGTGCCAGTACTGGGACAGGGTACTATGGCTACACCTTC.